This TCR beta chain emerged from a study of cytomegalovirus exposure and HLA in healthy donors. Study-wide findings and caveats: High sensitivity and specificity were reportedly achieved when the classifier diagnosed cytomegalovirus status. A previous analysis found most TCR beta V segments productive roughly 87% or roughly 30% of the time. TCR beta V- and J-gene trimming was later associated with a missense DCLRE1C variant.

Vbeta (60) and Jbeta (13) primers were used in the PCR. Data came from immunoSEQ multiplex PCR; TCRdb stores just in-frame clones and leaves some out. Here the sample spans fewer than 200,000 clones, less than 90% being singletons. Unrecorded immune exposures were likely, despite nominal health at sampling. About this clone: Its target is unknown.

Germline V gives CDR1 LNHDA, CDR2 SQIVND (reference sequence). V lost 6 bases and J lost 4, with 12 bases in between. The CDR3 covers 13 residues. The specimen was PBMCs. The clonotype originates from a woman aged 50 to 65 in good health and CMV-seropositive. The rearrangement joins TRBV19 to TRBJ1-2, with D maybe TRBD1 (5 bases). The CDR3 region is CASSNRYIYGYTF. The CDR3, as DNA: TGTGCCAGTAGCAACAGGTACATCTATGGCTACACCTTC.